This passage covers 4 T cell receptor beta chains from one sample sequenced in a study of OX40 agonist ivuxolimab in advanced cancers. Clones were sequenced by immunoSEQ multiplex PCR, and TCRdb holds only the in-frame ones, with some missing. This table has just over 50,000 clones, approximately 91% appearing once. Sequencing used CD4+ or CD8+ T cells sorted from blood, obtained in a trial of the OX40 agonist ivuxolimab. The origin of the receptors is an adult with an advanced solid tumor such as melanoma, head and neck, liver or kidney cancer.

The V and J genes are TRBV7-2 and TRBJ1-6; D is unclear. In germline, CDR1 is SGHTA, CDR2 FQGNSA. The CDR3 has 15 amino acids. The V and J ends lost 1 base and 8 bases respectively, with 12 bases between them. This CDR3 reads CASSLVVGGHSPLHF. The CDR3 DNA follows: TGTGCCAGCAGCTTAGTAGTCGGAGGCCATTCACCCCTCCACTTT.

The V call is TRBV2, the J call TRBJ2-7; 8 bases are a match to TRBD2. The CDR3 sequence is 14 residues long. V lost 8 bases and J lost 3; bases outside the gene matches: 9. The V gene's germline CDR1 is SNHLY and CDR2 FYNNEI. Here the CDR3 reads CASAFTSGNYEQYF. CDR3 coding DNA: TGTGCCAGCGCCTTTACTAGCGGCAACTACGAGCAGTACTTC. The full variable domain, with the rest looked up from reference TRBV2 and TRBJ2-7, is EPEVTQTPSHQVTQMGQEVILRCVPISNHLYFYWYRQILGQKVEFLVSFYNNEISEKSEIFDDQFSVERPDGSNFTLKIRSTKLEDSAMYFCASAFTSGNYEQYFGPGTRLTVT.

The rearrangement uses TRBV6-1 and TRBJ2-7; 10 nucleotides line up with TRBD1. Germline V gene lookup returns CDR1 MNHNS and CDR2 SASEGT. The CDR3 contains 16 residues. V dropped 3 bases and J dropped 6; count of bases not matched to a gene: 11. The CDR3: CASSDPPGTGASEQYF. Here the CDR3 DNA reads TGTGCCAGCAGTGATCCCCCCGGGACAGGGGCGAGCGAGCAGTACTTC.

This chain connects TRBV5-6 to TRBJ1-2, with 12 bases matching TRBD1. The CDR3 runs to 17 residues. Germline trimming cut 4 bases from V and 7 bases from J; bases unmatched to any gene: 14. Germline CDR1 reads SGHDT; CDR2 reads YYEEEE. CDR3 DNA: TGTGCCAGCAGCCTTATCGCCACCCGGGACAGGGGGCTTGGCTACACCTTC. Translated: CASSLIATRDRGLGYTF.